This T cell receptor (beta chain) was identified during a study of shared clonotypes between healthy human individuals. Libraries were prepared by immunoSEQ multiplex PCR; TCRdb keeps only in-frame clonotypes and omits some of them. The table lists about a million clones, 70% to 85% of them singletons. The sample consisted of memory CD4+ T cells sorted from blood. Stated subset: CD45RA-negative fraction. This clonotype was obtained from a young man in good health.

The CDR3 spells CASTMGQDPLETQYF. The CDR3 DNA reads TGTGCCAGCACCATGGGACAGGACCCCCTTGAGACCCAGTACTTC. V usage is TRBV6-1 and J usage is TRBJ2-5, with 8 bases aligning to TRBD1. V shed 7 bases and J 5 bases; nucleotides not matched to a gene: 12. Germline V gene sequence: CDR1 MNHNS, CDR2 SASEGT. This CDR3 has 15 amino acids.